The clone carrying this TCR beta chain turned up a few times. Its antigen is not known. These data belong to a study of response to subunit inactivated influenza vaccine. TCRdb re-derived calls from the RT-PCR reads in MiXCR, one entry per CDR3 protein. The repertoire holds roughly 700,000 distinct CDR3 sequences, with about a sixth as singletons. Overall study findings and caveats: Each seasonal influenza vaccination, the authors suggested, recruits few new T cells.

Sequenced material: PBMCs from blood, taken roughly 12 days after vaccination. The TCR was taken from a man aged 45-60 years who received an inactivated influenza vaccine.

CDR3 nucleotide sequence: TGTGCCAGCAGCCAAGATTGGGCAGGGTTCTCCTACGAGCAGTACTTC. It codes for CASSQDWAGFSYEQYF. This chain connects TRBV4-2 to TRBJ2-7; TRBD1 might be the D (5 bases). This CDR3 is 16 amino acids long. Germline V gene data show CDR1 as LGHNA and CDR2 as YNFKEQ. V was trimmed by 0 bases and J by 0 bases, leaving 12 bases between them.